The 29 T cell receptor beta chains listed next were all sequenced from one sample in a study of human T cells and chemical hapten exposure. TCRdb processed the RACE reads anew with MiXCR; each CDR3 protein has one entry. The sample carries about 380,000 distinct CDR3 sequences, about 5.1% recorded once. Stated time point: pre-sensitization, week 0. Treatment defined: therapeutic diphenylcyclopropenone sensitization with weekly scalp DPC. The sample here was whole blood, taken in connection with sensitization to the hapten diphenylcyclopropenone (DPC). These receptors all stem from a woman aged 45 to 65 with alopecia areata. Some clones in this sample may be carry-over from other donors' samples.

A few counts support this clonotype. V and J are TRBV5-5 and TRBJ2-5; D unclear. This CDR3 comprises 14 residues. V was pared by 0 bases and J by 1 base, with 7 bases between. CDR1 is SGHKS, CDR2 YYEKEE, per germline (reference sequence). The CDR3 DNA reads as TGTGCCAGCAGCTTGGGGCCAGTCCAAGAGACCCAGTACTTC. This codes for CASSLGPVQETQYF.

V is TRBV6-5 and J is TRBJ2-6; 7 bases are a match to TRBD1. The J segment lost 0 bases and the V segment lost 6 bases, leaving 5 bases of the junction unmatched. This CDR3 contains 16 residues. Germline CDR1 MNHEY, CDR2 SVGAGI. The CDR3 DNA sequence: TGTGCCAGCAGCTATCAGGGGGACTCTGGGGCCAACGTCCTGACTTTC. It encodes CASSYQGDSGANVLTF.

About this clonotype itself: This clone may be a read error of a much larger clone one base away. This chain connects TRBV2 to TRBJ2-5, with TRBD1 identical over 7 bases. Germline values: CDR1 SNHLY, CDR2 FYNNEI. CDR3 length: 14 residues. CDR3 in amino acids: CASDTGVYHETQYF. Here the CDR3 DNA reads TGTGCCAGCGATACAGGGGTTTACCATGAGACCCAGTACTTC.

The CDR3 region has the DNA TGCAGTGCGACCGCGTTAAGCCGGGGGGACTACGAGCAGTACTTC. Its protein is CSATALSRGDYEQYF. The rearrangement uses TRBV20-1 and TRBJ2-7, with 7 bases lining up with TRBD2. Looked up from germline, CDR1 is DFQATT and CDR2 is SNEGSKA (reference sequence). V gave up 6 bases and J gave up 3 bases; unmatched junction bases: 14. The CDR3 is 15 residues long.

Regarding this clonotype: Given a much more abundant clone one base away, this may be a read error. The CDR3 sequence: CASSQRRTAMQYF. CDR3 sequence (DNA): TGCGCCAGCAGCCAGCGACGGACGGCTATGCAGTATTTT. The gene calls are TRBV4-3 and TRBJ2-3; D is unresolved. The germline gives CDR1 LGHNA, CDR2 YSLEER. Trimming took 3 bases from V and 11 from J, leaving 15 bases between them. This CDR3 is 13 amino acids long.

This chain joins TRBV9 and TRBJ2-2; TRBD1 agrees at 7 bases. J was trimmed by 0 bases and V by 0 bases; bases with no gene match: 2. This CDR3 contains 16 residues. Per germline, CDR1 SGDLS and CDR2 YYNGEE. The CDR3 spells CASSVEGAPNTGELFF. In DNA, the CDR3 is TGTGCCAGCAGCGTAGAGGGGGCCCCGAACACCGGGGAGCTGTTTTTT.

Details on this clonotype: At one boundary the junction diverges from the germline segment, which might be a read error. The chain joins TRBV28 to TRBJ2-1; tentatively, D is TRBD1 (6 bases). Germline CDR1 MDHEN, CDR2 SYDVKM. This CDR3 contains 13 residues. The DNA for the CDR3 is TGTGCCACCAGTATAGGGACACGCAATGAGCAGTTCTTC. As protein: CATSIGTRNEQFF. Based on the CDR3 plus reference TRBV28 and TRBJ2-1, the full variable domain is DVKVTQSSRYLVKRTGEKVFLECVQDMDHENMFWYRQDPGLGLRLIYFSYDVKMKEKGDIPEGYSVSREKKERFSLILESASTNQTSMYLCATSIGTRNEQFFGPGTRLTVL.

There are many counts of this clonotype. The genes are TRBV28 and TRBJ2-3, with 10 nucleotides matching TRBD2. The CDR3 runs to 14 residues. Germline V gene lookup returns CDR1 MDHEN and CDR2 SYDVKM. The V and J ends lost 8 bases and 3 bases, in that order; junction bases with no gene match: 5. The CDR3 coding sequence is TGTGCCAGCTTCCCGGGACTAGCGACAGATACGCAGTATTTT. Its translation: CASFPGLATDTQYF. The full variable domain, completed using reference TRBV28 and TRBJ2-3, is DVKVTQSSRYLVKRTGEKVFLECVQDMDHENMFWYRQDPGLGLRLIYFSYDVKMKEKGDIPEGYSVSREKKERFSLILESASTNQTSMYLCASFPGLATDTQYFGPGTRLTVL.

The chain couples TRBV28 to TRBJ1-2; tentative D call: TRBD1 (5 bases). The CDR3 consists of 14 residues. Germline-derived CDR1 and CDR2 are MDHEN and SYDVKM. Trimming stripped 2 bases from V and 4 bases from J, with 11 bases between. DNA for the CDR3: TGTGCCAGCAGTTTAAGTGAGGGACCCTATGGCTACACCTTC. It encodes CASSLSEGPYGYTF.

The gene calls are TRBV29-1 and TRBJ1-3; D is unresolved. Germline V lookup: CDR1 SQVTM, CDR2 ANQGSEA. V was cut by 6 bases and J by 4 bases, with 13 bases left in between. The CDR3 loop spans 13 amino acids. Written as DNA, the CDR3 is TGCAGCGTGGCCGAGATGGGAGGAAACACCATATATTTT. It yields the protein CSVAEMGGNTIYF.

The chain uses TRBV5-1 and TRBJ2-7, with 8 bases fitting TRBD2. Germline V gene sequence: CDR1 SGHRS, CDR2 YFSETQ. The CDR3 is made up of 13 amino acids. J lost 4 bases, V lost 8 bases, and 8 bases had no gene match. The chain's CDR3 is CASRSGEGYEQYF. DNA of the CDR3: TGCGCCAGTCGTAGCGGGGAAGGGTACGAGCAGTACTTC.

The genes are TRBV7-9 and TRBJ1-1, with D perhaps matching TRBD1 (5 bases). Per the germline V gene, CDR1 is SEHNR and CDR2 is FQNEAQ (reference sequence). Trimming pared 5 bases from V and 5 bases from J, leaving 15 bases between. The CDR3 has 14 amino acids. The CDR3 loop is CASSQRQIGTEAFF. DNA of the CDR3: TGTGCCAGCAGCCAGCGACAGATTGGAACTGAAGCTTTCTTT.

The J gene is TRBJ1-2, the V gene TRBV12-3 or TRBV12-4; TRBD1 aligns across 7 bases. The J segment lost 6 bases and the V segment lost 6 bases, leaving 10 bases of the junction unmatched. The CDR3 has 14 amino acids. The CDR3 protein is CASRGAGGRDGYTF. CDR3 sequence (DNA): TGTGCCAGCAGGGGGGCAGGGGGGCGTGATGGCTACACCTTC.

This clonotype came up many times. This rearrangement joins TRBV29-1 to TRBJ2-6, with D possibly matching TRBD2 (6 bases). In germline, CDR1 is SQVTM, CDR2 ANQGSEA. V was clipped by 6 bases and J by 2 bases, with 14 bases between them. The CDR3 contains 15 residues. CDR3 sequence: CSVATPGAGANVLTF. CDR3 DNA sequence: TGCAGCGTCGCTACACCGGGGGCTGGGGCCAACGTCCTGACTTTC.

This clonotype was observed a handful of times. This CDR3 reads CASTKETGVSPLHF. CDR3 nucleotide sequence: TGTGCCAGCACCAAAGAGACAGGGGTTTCACCCCTCCACTTT. This chain uses TRBV12-3 or TRBV12-4 with TRBJ1-6; 8 bases agree with TRBD1. V dropped 7 bases and J dropped 9; count of bases not matched to a gene: 8. This CDR3 region has 14 residues.

This clonotype was counted ten times or more. The CDR3 nucleotides are TGTGCCAGCAGCCAACTAGGGGATGGAACCTACGAGCAGTACTTC. Encoded protein: CASSQLGDGTYEQYF. The rearrangement joins TRBV4-2 to TRBJ2-7, with D perhaps matching TRBD1 (5 bases). The V end lost 2 bases, the J end lost 2 bases, and 13 bases lay between the germline ends. Germline CDR1 reads LGHNA; CDR2 reads YNFKEQ. There are 15 residues in the CDR3.

In this sample, this clonotype turned up many times. The chain employs TRBV6-1 and TRBJ2-7; 8 bases agree with TRBD1. Per germline, CDR1 MNHNS and CDR2 SASEGT. Germline trimming cut 1 base from V and 6 bases from J; bases unmatched to any gene: 17. The CDR3 runs to 18 residues. The CDR3 nucleotides read TGTGCCAGCAGTGAAGGGGTAGGGGGGACAGGTGGAGGTAGCGAGCAGTACTTC. This sequence encodes CASSEGVGGTGGGSEQYF.

This clonotype was seen more than once but under ten times. The chain links TRBV2 to TRBJ1-1; D is undetermined. With 8 bases removed from V and 3 bases from J, the gap between germline ends came to 7 bases. Germline CDR1 reads SNHLY; CDR2 reads FYNNEI. The CDR3 covers 11 residues. CDR3 DNA: TGTGCCAGCCGCGTTCACACTGAAGCTTTCTTT. Its protein is CASRVHTEAFF.

In its sample, this clonotype was seen a few times. The chain joins TRBV7-9 to TRBJ1-1, with TRBD1 as a possible D gene (5 bases). In germline, CDR1 is SEHNR, CDR2 FQNEAQ (reference sequence). Trimming took 5 bases from V and 2 from J, leaving 15 bases between them. The CDR3 loop spans 15 amino acids. CDR3 coding DNA: TGTGCCAGCAGCCAATCGGACAACTTTAACACTGAAGCTTTCTTT. Translated: CASSQSDNFNTEAFF.

Ten or more counts support this clonotype. The rearrangement uses TRBV6-5 and TRBJ1-1; possibly TRBD1 for D (5 bases). The ends were cut back, 7 bases at V and 0 bases at J, with 9 bases in the middle. Per the germline V gene, CDR1 is MNHEY and CDR2 is SVGAGI. The CDR3 has 13 residues. In nucleotides, the CDR3 is TGTGCCAGCAAGGCCAGGGTGAACACTGAAGCTTTCTTT. Translating it yields CASKARVNTEAFF.

This clonotype was detected many times. J is TRBJ2-2 and V is TRBV9; 7 bases map to TRBD2. The CDR3 is 15 amino acids. Germline V gives CDR1 SGDLS, CDR2 YYNGEE. After removal of 4 bases from V and 1 base from J, the junction contained 4 bases not matched to a gene. The chain's CDR3 is CASSTGTMNTGELFF. CDR3 sequence (DNA): TGTGCCAGCAGCACCGGGACTATGAACACCGGGGAGCTGTTTTTT.

This clonotype was counted ten times or more. The chain carries TRBV12-3 or TRBV12-4 and TRBJ2-7, with 12 bases aligning to TRBD2. V was pared by 6 bases and J by 6 bases, with 9 bases of the junction left unmatched. The CDR3 extends over 15 amino acids. In nucleotides, the CDR3 is TGTGCCAGCAGCCCACTAGCGGGGGGAAGTGGCGAGCAGTACTTC. It encodes CASSPLAGGSGEQYF.

The chain combines TRBV20-1 with TRBJ1-4; perhaps TRBD1 as D (5 bases). This CDR3 region has 13 residues. From germline, CDR1 is DFQATT and CDR2 SNEGSKA (reference sequence). The germline V and J ends were trimmed by 3 bases and 8 bases, with 13 bases remaining between them. The CDR3: CSASRRTREKLFF. The CDR3 DNA is TGCAGTGCTAGTAGGCGGACACGGGAAAAACTGTTTTTT.

The chain links TRBV27 to TRBJ1-6; D is perhaps TRBD1 (6 bases). The CDR3 contains 15 residues. Germline assignment: CDR1 MNHEY and CDR2 SMNVEV (reference sequence). Deletions cut 0 bases from V and 8 bases from J, with 11 bases between. The CDR3 coding sequence is TGTGCCAGCAGTTTATCGGCAGGGGTGGATTCACCCCTCCACTTT. This gives the protein CASSLSAGVDSPLHF.

This clonotype was detected only a few times. V gene TRBV5-6 combines with J gene TRBJ2-1; 9 bases agree with TRBD2. V lost 3 bases, J lost 8 bases, and 12 bases stayed unmatched. Germline V gene lookup returns CDR1 SGHDT and CDR2 YYEEEE. This CDR3 contains 16 residues. CDR3 residues: CASSSAGTSQIDEQFF. In nucleotides, the CDR3 is TGTGCCAGCAGCTCGGCCGGGACTAGCCAGATCGATGAGCAGTTCTTC.

This clonotype turned up a few times. The gene calls are TRBV12-3 or TRBV12-4 and TRBJ1-2; the D gene is possibly TRBD1 (6 bases). The CDR3 totals 14 residues. V was trimmed by 7 bases and J by 0 bases, leaving 12 bases between them. In DNA form, the CDR3 reads TGTGCCAGCATACCGGGGGCTTCTAACTATGGCTACACCTTC. Translation: CASIPGASNYGYTF.

In this sample, this clonotype turned up many times. The V and J genes are TRBV5-6 and TRBJ1-1; D is possibly TRBD1 (5 bases). Trimming shortened V by 3 bases and J by 0 bases, and 12 bases separated the two germline ends. The CDR3 runs to 15 residues. Per germline, CDR1 SGHDT and CDR2 YYEEEE. CDR3 bases: TGTGCCAGCAGCTATGGGACTTATCTGAACACTGAAGCTTTCTTT. Translation: CASSYGTYLNTEAFF.

This clonotype was detected ten times or more. CDR3 sequence reads: CASSHPAEAASTDTQYF. In nucleotides, the CDR3 is TGTGCCAGCAGCCACCCCGCGGAGGCCGCTAGCACAGATACGCAGTATTTT. The chain couples TRBV4-2 to TRBJ2-3; maybe TRBD2 (5 bases). CDR1 is LGHNA, CDR2 YNFKEQ, per germline. Deletions cut 3 bases from V and 0 bases from J, with 16 bases between. The CDR3 totals 17 residues.

In its sample, this clonotype was seen a few times. This chain joins TRBV6-6 and TRBJ1-6; D might be TRBD1 (6 bases). This CDR3 comprises 14 residues. Trimming removed 7 bases at V and 7 bases at J, with 14 bases between. Per germline, CDR1 MNHNY and CDR2 SVGAGI (reference sequence). The DNA for the CDR3 is TGTGCCAGCACCATCGGTGGGGGCAATTCACCCCTCCACTTT. Amino acids: CASTIGGGNSPLHF.